The entry below gives a single T cell receptor beta chain sequence along with its context. This sample was included in a study of T-cell memory formation after mild COVID-19. One entry per CDR3 protein, called by TCRdb with MiXCR from the 5' RACE reads. The top ten clones hold over 20% of a sample with fewer than 400,000 distinct CDR3 sequences, roughly 13% of them seen once. The specimen sequenced was PBMCs or a T cell subset sorted from them (not recorded which). The sequence derives from a man between 18 and 35 years old who had mild COVID-19 (a few samples of this study predate the infection). Cell type and time point are not known.

The CDR3, as DNA: TGCGCCAGCAGCCTTCTCGGACGTGAGAATAATTCACCCCTCCACTTT. Residues: CASSLLGRENNSPLHF. This chain joins TRBV5-1 and TRBJ1-6; no definite D call. CDR3 length: 16 amino acids. Germline assignment: CDR1 SGHRS and CDR2 YFSETQ. Trimming stripped 4 bases from V and 5 bases from J, with 16 bases between.